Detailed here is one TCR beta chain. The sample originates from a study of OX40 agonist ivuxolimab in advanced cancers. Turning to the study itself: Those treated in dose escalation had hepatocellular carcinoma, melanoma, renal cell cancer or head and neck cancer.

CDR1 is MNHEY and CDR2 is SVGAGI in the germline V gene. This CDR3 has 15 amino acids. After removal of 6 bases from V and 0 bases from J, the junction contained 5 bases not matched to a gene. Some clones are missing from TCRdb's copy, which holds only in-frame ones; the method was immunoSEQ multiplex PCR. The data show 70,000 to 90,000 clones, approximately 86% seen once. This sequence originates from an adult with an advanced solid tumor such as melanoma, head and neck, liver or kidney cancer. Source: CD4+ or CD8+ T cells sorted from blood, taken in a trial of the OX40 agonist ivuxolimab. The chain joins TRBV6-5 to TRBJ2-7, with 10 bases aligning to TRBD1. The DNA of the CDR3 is TGTGCCAGCAGACTGGGACAGGGGTCCTCCTACGAGCAGTACTTC. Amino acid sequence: CASRLGQGSSYEQYF.